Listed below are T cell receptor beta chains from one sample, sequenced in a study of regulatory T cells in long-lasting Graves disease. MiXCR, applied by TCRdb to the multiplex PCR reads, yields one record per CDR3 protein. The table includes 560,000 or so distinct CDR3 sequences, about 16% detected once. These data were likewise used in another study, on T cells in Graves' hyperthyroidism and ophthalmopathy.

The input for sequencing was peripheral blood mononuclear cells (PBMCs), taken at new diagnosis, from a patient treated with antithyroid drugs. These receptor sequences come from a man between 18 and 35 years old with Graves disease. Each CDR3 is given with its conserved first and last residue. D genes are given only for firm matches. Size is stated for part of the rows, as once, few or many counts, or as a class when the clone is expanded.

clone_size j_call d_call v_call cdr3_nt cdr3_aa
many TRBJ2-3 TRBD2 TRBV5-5 TGTGCCAGCGGGGCGGGAGGTAAAGATACGCAGTATTTT CASGAGGKDTQYF
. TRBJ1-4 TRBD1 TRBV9 TGTGCCAGCAGCTTACAGGGGGGAGCTTCAACTAATGAAAAACTGTTTTTT CASSLQGGASTNEKLFF
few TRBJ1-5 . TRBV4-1 TGCGCCAGCAGCCTTCTCGGGCTGAGCAATCAGCCCCAGCATTTT CASSLLGLSNQPQHF
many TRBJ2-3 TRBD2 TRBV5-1 TGCGCCAGCAGCTTGGCTAGCGGGGCTAGCCCGCGCACAGATACGCAGTATTTT CASSLASGASPRTDTQYF
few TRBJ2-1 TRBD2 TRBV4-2 TGTGCCAGCAGCCAAGACCTAGCGGGAGACAATGAGCAGTTCTTC CASSQDLAGDNEQFF
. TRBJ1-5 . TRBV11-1 TGTGCCAGCAGCCAAGACCCCTCTCCGGGCGGCAATCAGCCCCAGCATTTT CASSQDPSPGGNQPQHF
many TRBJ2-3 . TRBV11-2 TGTGCCAGCAGCTTAGATTTGGCTAGCGCGTTCACAGATACGCAGTATTTT CASSLDLASAFTDTQYF
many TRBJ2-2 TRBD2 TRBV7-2 TGTGCCAGCAGCTTAGCGAAGGGGACTAGCGGGTACCTCACCGGGGAGCTGTTTTTT CASSLAKGTSGYLTGELFF
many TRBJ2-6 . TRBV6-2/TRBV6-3 TGTGCCAGCAGTTCCCCAGGGCGCAATGGGGCCAACGTCCTGACTTTC CASSSPGRNGANVLTF
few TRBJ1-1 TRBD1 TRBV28 TGTGCCAGCAGTTTCGGCCCCGGGACAGCCATGAACACTGAAGCTTTCTTT CASSFGPGTAMNTEAFF
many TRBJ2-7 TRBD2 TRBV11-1 TGTGCCAGCACCCTCGGGCTAGCGGGTGCCTACGAGCAGTACTTC CASTLGLAGAYEQYF
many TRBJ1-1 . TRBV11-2 TGTGCCAGCAGCTACCTTACGACAGACGGTACTGAAGCTTTCTTT CASSYLTTDGTEAFF
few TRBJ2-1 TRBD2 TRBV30 TGTGCCTGGAGTAAAGCGGGAGGGACCTACAATGAGCAGTTCTTC CAWSKAGGTYNEQFF
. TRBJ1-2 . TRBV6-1 TGTGCCAGCAGGCGACCCGGGGGGGGGGGTTATGGCTACACCTTC CASRRPGGGGYGYTF
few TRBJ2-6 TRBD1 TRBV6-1 TGTGCCAGCAGTGAAGACAGGGGAGCAGGGGCCAACGTCCTGACTTTC CASSEDRGAGANVLTF
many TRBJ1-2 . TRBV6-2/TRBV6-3 TGTGCCAGCAGTTACTCCGGGGTTTCGGTTGGCTACACCTTC CASSYSGVSVGYTF
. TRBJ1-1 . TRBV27 TGTGCCAGCAGTATCACCTCAGGGGACACTGAAGCTTTCTTT CASSITSGDTEAFF
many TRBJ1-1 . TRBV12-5 TGTGCTAGTGCCCCCCGGGACACCATGAACACTGAAGCTTTCTTT CASAPRDTMNTEAFF
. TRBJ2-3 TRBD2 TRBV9 TGTGCCAGCAGCGTAGGTCTAGCGGACACAGATACGCAGTATTTT CASSVGLADTDTQYF
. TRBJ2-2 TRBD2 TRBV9 TGTGCCAGCAGCGTAGGGACTATCGGGAGGAAAAACACCGGGGAGCTGTTTTTT CASSVGTIGRKNTGELFF
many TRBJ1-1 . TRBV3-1 TGTGCCAGCAGCCAAGACAGGACCTCGAACACTGAAGCTTTCTTT CASSQDRTSNTEAFF
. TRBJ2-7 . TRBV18 TGTGCCAGCTCACCTCTACAGGACCCCTACGAGCAGTACTTC CASSPLQDPYEQYF
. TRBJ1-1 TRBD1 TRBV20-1 TGCAGTGTCGGGACAGGACTCGTATCCGTCGAAGCTTTCTTT CSVGTGLVSVEAFF
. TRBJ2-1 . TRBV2 TGTGCCAGCAGTGAACAGGGTGGACTGGGAGAGCAGTTCTTC CASSEQGGLGEQFF
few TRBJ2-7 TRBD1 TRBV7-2 TGTGCCAGCAGCTCCGCCTCTGCGGGACAGGGAACCTACGAGCAGTACTTC CASSSASAGQGTYEQYF
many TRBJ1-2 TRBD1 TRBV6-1 TGTGCCAGCAGGACGGACAGGCTCCGACTCTCGGGAGGCTACACCTTC CASRTDRLRLSGGYTF
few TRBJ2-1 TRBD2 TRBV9 TGTGCCAGCAGCGTAGAGACTAGCGGGAGGGTGGAGCAGTTCTTC CASSVETSGRVEQFF
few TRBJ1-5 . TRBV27 TGTGCCAGCAGTTTAGGCGCTTCAAGGTCTACCAATCAGCCCCAGCATTTT CASSLGASRSTNQPQHF
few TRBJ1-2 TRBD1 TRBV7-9 TGTGCCAGCGGCTTAAAGGACAGGGTACCCTATGGCTACACCTTC CASGLKDRVPYGYTF
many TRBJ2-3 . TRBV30 TGTGCCTGGAGTGTGGATACGCAGTATTTT CAWSVDTQYF
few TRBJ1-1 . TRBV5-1 TGCGCCAGCAGCTTTGCGGGCGTGAACACTGAAGCTTTCTTT CASSFAGVNTEAFF
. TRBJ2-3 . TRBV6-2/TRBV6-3 TGTGCCAGCAGTGAAATGACCTCCCGTGATACGCAGTATTTT CASSEMTSRDTQYF
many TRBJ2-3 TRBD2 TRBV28 TGTGCCAGCAGCGCTTACGTTCTTGCGGGAGAGCTTCTTGGGACAGATACGCAGTATTTT CASSAYVLAGELLGTDTQYF
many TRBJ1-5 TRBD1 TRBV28 TGTGCCAGCAGTTGGGGGTCGACAGGGACGAATCAGCCCCAGCATTTT CASSWGSTGTNQPQHF
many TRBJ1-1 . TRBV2 TGTGCCAGCAGCAAAGAGAAGAACACTGAAGCTTTCTTT CASSKEKNTEAFF
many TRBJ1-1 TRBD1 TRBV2 TGTGCCAGCAGTGAAGCGGACAGGGGCACTGAAGCTTTCTTT CASSEADRGTEAFF
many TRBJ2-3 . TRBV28 TGTGCCAGCAGTTTATATGGGGGACCGGAGCGCCGTAAGACAGATACGCAGTATTTT CASSLYGGPERRKTDTQYF
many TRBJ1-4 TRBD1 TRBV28 TGTGCCAGCAAACAGGGGCGCCTGTTTTTT CASKQGRLFF
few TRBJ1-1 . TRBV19 TGTGCCAGTAGTATAAGTATCGGGCACGAGAACACTGAAGCTTTCTTT CASSISIGHENTEAFF
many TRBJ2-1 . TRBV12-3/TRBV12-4 TGTGCCAGCAGTTTAGGGAGTGGGCAGCCCAATGAGCAGTTCTTC CASSLGSGQPNEQFF
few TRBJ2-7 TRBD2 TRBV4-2 TGTGCCAGCAGCCAAGGACTAGCGGGGAACTCCTACGAGCAGTACTTC CASSQGLAGNSYEQYF
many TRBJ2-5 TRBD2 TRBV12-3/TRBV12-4 TGTGCCAGCAGTTTTTTGGCGGGAGGGCCCCAAGAGACCCAGTACTTC CASSFLAGGPQETQYF
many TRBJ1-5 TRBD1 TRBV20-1 TGCAGTGCTAAGCCAGGGGGTCAGCCCCAGCATTTT CSAKPGGQPQHF
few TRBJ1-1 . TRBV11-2 TGTGCCAGCAGGCCCGCGGGGACTGAAGCTTTCTTT CASRPAGTEAFF
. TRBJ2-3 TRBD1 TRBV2 TGTGCCAGCGGCTCGACCGGGACAGGGCCCACAGATACGCAGTATTTT CASGSTGTGPTDTQYF
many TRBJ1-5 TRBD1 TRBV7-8 TGTGCCAGCAGCCAGACTCCAACAGGGGCTAGCAATCAGCCCCAGCATTTT CASSQTPTGASNQPQHF
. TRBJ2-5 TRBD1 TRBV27 TGTGCCAGCAGTTTACGGGACAGGACCCAAGAGACCCAGTACTTC CASSLRDRTQETQYF
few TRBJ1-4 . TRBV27 TGTGCCAGCAGCGCCTATAGGGGGACGACTAATGAAAAACTGTTTTTT CASSAYRGTTNEKLFF
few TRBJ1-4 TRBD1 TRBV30 TGTGCCTGGAGTGTTTACAGGGGCACAACTAATGAAAAACTGTTTTTT CAWSVYRGTTNEKLFF
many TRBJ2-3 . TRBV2 TGTGCCAGCAGTGAGGGGCGAGGGAACACAGATACGCAGTATTTT CASSEGRGNTDTQYF
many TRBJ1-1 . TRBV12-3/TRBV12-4 TGTGCCAGCAGCCCCTACACGGAAGACACTGAAGCTTTCTTT CASSPYTEDTEAFF